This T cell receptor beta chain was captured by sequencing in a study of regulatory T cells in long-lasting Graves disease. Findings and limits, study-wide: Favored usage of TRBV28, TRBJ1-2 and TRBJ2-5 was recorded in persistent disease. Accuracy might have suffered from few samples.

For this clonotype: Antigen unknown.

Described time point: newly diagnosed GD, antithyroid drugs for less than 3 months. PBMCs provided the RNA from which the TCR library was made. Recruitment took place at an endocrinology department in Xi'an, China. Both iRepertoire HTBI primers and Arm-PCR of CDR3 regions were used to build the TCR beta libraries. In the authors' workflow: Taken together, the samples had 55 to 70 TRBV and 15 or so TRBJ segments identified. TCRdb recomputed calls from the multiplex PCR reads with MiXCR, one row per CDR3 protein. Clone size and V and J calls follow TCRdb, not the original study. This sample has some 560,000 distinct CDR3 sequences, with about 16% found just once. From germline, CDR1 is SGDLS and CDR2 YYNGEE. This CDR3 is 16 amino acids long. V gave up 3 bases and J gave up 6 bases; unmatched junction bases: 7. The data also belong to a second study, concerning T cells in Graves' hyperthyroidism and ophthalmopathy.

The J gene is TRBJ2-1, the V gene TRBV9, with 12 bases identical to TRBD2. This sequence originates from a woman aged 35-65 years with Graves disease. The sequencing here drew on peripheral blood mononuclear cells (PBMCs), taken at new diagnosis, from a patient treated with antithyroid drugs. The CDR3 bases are TGTGCCAGCAGCGGGTCTAGCGGGGGGGTGGCCAATGAGCAGTTCTTC. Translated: CASSGSSGGVANEQFF.